This entry concerns a single T cell receptor (beta chain). CDR1 and CDR2 (germline): SNHLY, FYNNEI. V shed 8 bases, J shed 2 bases, and the junction held 8 bases outside the gene matches. The CDR3 has 15 residues. The record originates from a study of T cell changes during pregnancy in multiple sclerosis. Method: immunoSEQ multiplex PCR; TCRdb's copy keeps in-frame clones and lacks some. The sample shows some 21,000 clones, around four fifths of them seen only once. This specimen was CD8+ T cells from peripheral blood mononuclear cells, taken in the first trimester of pregnancy. The chain has TRBV2 and TRBJ2-3; 9 positions match TRBD2. The TCR comes from a female donor in good health, enrolled as a control in a pregnancy study. The CDR3, as DNA: TGTGCCAGCGCGTGGGCTAGCGGGAACACAGATACGCAGTATTTT. Protein sequence: CASAWASGNTDTQYF.